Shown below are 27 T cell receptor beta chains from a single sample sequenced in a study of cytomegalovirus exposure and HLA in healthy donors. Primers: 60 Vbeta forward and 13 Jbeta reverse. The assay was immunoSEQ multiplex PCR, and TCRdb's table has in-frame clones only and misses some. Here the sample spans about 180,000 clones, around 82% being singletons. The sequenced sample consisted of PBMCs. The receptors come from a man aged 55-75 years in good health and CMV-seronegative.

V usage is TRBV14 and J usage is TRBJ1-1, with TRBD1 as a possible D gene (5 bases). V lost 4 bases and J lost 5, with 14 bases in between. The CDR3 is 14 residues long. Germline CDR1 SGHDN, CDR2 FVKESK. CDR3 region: CASSRAGIYTEAFF. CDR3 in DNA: TGTGCCAGCAGCCGTGCAGGGATTTATACTGAAGCTTTCTTT.

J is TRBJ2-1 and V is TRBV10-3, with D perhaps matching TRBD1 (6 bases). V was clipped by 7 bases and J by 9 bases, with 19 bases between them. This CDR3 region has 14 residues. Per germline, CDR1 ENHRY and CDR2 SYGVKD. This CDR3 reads CAITDKGRGREQFF. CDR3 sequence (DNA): TGTGCCATCACCGATAAGGGCAGGGGCCGTGAGCAGTTCTTC.

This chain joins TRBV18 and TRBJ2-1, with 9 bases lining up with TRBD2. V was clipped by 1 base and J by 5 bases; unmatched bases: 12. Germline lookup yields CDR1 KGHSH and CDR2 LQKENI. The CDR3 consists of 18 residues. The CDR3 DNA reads TGTGCCAGCTCACCACGAGAAGCTAGCGGGAATTGGGACAATGAGCAGTTCTTC. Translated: CASSPREASGNWDNEQFF.

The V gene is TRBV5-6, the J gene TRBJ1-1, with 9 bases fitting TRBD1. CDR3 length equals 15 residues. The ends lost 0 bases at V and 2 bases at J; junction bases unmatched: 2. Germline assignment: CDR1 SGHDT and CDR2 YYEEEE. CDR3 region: CASSLEQGANTEAFF. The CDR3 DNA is TGTGCCAGCAGCTTGGAACAGGGGGCTAACACTGAAGCTTTCTTT.

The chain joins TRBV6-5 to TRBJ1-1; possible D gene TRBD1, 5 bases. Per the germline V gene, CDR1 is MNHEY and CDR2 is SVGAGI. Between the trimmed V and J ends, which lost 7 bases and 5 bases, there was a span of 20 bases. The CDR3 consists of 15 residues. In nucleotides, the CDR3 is TGTGCCAGCATCACACCTCTCGGGGGGGGAACTGAAGCTTTCTTT. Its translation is CASITPLGGGTEAFF.

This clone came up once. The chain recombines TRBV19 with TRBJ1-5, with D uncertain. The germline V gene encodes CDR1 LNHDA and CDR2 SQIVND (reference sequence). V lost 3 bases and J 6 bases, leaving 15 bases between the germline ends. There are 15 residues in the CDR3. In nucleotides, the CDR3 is TGTGCCAGTAGTATTACGGAGCCGACCCTTCAGCCCCAGCATTTT. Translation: CASSITEPTLQPQHF. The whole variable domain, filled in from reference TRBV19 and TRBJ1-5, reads DGGITQSPKYLFRKEGQNVTLSCEQNLNHDAMYWYRQDPGQGLRLIYYSQIVNDFQKGDIAEGYSVSREKKESFPLTVTSAQKNPTAFYLCASSITEPTLQPQHFGDGTRLSIL.

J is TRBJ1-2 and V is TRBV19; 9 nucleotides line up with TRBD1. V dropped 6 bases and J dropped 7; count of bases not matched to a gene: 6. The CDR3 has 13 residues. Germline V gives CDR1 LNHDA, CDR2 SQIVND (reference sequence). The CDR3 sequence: CASSTGQGSGYTF. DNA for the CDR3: TGTGCCAGTAGCACAGGACAGGGGTCTGGCTACACCTTC.

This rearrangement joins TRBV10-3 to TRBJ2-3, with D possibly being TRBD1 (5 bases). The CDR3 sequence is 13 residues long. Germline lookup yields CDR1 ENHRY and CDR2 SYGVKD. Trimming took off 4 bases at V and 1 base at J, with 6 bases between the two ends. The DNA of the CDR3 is TGTGCCATCAGTGCCAGGGGCACAGATACGCAGTATTTT. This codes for CAISARGTDTQYF.

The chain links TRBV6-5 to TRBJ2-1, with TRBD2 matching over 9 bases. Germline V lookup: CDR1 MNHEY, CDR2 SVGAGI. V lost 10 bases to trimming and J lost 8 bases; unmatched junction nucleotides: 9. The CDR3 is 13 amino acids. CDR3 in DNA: TGTGCCACCCTCGGGACTAGCAACCATGAGCAGTTCTTC. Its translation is CATLGTSNHEQFF.

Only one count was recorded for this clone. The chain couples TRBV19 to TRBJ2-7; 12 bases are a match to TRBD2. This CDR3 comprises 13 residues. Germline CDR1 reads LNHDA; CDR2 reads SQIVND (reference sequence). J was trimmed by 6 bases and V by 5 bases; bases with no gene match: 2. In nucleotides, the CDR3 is TGTGCCAGTAGTTCACTAGCGGGAGGCGAGCAGTACTTC. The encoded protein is CASSSLAGGEQYF.

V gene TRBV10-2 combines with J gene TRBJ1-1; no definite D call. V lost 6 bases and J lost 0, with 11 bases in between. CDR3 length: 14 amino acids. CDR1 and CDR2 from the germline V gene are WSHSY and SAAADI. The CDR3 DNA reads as TGCGCCAGCAGATATCATGAGATGAACACTGAAGCTTTCTTT. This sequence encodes CASRYHEMNTEAFF.

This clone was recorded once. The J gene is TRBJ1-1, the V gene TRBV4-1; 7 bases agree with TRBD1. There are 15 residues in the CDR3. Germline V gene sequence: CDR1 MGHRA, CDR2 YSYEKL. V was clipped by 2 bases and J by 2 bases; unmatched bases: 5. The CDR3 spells CASSQFGQVNTEAFF. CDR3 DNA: TGCGCCAGCAGCCAATTTGGACAGGTAAACACTGAAGCTTTCTTT.

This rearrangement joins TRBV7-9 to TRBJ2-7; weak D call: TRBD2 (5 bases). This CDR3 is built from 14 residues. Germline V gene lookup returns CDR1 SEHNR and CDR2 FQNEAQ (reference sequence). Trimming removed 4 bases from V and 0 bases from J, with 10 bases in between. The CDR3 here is CASSSQTNSYEQYF. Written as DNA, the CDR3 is TGTGCCAGCAGCTCCCAGACTAACTCCTACGAGCAGTACTTC.

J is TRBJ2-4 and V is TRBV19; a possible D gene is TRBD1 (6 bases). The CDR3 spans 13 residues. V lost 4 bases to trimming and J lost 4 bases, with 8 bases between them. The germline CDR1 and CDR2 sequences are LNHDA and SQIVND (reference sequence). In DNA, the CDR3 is TGTGCCAGTAGTACAGACAGGAAAAACATTCAGTACTTC. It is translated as CASSTDRKNIQYF. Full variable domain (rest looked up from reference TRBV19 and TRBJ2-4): DGGITQSPKYLFRKEGQNVTLSCEQNLNHDAMYWYRQDPGQGLRLIYYSQIVNDFQKGDIAEGYSVSREKKESFPLTVTSAQKNPTAFYLCASSTDRKNIQYFGAGTRLSVL.

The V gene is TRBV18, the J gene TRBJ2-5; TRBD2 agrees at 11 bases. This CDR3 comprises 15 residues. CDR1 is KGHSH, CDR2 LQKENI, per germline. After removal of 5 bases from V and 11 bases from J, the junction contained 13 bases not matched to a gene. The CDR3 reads CASSSGSGRAGQQYF. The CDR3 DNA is TGTGCCAGCTCATCGGGTAGCGGGAGGGCAGGACAGCAGTACTTC.

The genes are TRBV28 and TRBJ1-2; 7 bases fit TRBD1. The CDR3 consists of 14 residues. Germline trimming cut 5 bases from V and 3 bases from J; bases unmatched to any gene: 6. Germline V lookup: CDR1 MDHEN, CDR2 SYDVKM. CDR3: CASSIRGRYYGYTF. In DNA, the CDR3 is TGTGCCAGCAGTATCAGGGGGAGGTACTATGGCTACACCTTC.

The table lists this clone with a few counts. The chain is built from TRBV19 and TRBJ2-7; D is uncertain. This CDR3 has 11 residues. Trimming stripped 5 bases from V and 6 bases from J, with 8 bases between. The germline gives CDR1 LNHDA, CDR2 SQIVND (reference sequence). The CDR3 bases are TGTGCCAGTAGTGGAGTCTCCGAGCAGTACTTC. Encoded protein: CASSGVSEQYF.

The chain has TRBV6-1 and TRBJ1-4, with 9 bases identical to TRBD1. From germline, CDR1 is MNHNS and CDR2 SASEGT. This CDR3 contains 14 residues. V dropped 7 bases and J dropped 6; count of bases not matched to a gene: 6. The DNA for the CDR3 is TGTGCCAGCAACCGGGACAGGGAGGATGAAAAACTGTTTTTT. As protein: CASNRDREDEKLFF.

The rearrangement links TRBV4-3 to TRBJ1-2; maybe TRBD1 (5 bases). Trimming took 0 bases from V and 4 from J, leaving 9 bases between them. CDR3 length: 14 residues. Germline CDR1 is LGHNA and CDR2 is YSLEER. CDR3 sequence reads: CASSQDSQAYGYTF. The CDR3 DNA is TGCGCCAGCAGCCAAGATTCACAGGCCTATGGCTACACCTTC.

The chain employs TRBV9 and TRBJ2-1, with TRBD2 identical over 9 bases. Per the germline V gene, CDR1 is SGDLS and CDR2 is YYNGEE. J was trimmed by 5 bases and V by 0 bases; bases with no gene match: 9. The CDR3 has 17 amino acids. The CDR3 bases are TGTGCCAGCAGCGTAGGTTTGCGGACTAGCGCCCACAATGAGCAGTTCTTC. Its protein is CASSVGLRTSAHNEQFF. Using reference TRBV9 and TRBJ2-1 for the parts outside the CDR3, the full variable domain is DSGVTQTPKHLITATGQRVTLRCSPRSGDLSVYWYQQSLDQGLQFLIQYYNGEERAKGNILERFSAQQFPDLHSELNLSSLELGDSALYFCASSVGLRTSAHNEQFFGPGTRLTVL.

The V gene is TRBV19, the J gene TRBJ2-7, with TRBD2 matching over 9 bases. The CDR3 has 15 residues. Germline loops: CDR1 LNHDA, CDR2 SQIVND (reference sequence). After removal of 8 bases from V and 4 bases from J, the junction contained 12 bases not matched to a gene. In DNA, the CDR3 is TGTGCCAGTTCGCTGGGGGCTAGCGGGAATTACGAGCAGTACTTC. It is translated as CASSLGASGNYEQYF.

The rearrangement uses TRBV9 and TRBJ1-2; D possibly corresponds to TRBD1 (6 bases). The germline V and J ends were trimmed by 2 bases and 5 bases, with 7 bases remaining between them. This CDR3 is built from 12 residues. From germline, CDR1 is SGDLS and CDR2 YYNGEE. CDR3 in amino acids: CASSVDRYGYTF. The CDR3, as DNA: TGTGCCAGCAGCGTGGACAGATATGGCTACACCTTC. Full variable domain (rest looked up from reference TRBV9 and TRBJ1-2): DSGVTQTPKHLITATGQRVTLRCSPRSGDLSVYWYQQSLDQGLQFLIQYYNGEERAKGNILERFSAQQFPDLHSELNLSSLELGDSALYFCASSVDRYGYTFGSGTRLTVV.

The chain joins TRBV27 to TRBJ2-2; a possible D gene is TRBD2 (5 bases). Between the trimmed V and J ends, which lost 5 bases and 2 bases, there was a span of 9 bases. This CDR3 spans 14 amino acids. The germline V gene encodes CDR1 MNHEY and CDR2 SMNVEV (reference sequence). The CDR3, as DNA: TGTGCCAGCAGTCCTCGACTAAACACCGGGGAGCTGTTTTTT. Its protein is CASSPRLNTGELFF.

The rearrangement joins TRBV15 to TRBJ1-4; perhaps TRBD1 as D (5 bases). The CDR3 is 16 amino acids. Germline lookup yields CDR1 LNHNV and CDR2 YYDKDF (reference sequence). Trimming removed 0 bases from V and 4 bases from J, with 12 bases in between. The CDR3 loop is CATSRDLTEFNEKLFF. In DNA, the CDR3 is TGTGCCACCAGCAGAGATCTGACAGAGTTTAATGAAAAACTGTTTTTT.

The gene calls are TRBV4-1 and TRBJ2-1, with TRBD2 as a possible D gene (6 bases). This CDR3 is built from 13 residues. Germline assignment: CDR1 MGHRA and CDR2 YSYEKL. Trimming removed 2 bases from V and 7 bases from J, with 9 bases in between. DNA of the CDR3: TGCGCCAGCAGCCAACCGGGAGTAAATGAGCAGTTCTTC. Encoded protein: CASSQPGVNEQFF.

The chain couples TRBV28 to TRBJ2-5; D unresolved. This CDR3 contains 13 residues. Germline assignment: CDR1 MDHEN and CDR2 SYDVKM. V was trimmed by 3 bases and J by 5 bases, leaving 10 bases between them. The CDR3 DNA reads TGTGCCAGCAGTTTGAATCAGGATGAGACCCAGTACTTC. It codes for CASSLNQDETQYF.

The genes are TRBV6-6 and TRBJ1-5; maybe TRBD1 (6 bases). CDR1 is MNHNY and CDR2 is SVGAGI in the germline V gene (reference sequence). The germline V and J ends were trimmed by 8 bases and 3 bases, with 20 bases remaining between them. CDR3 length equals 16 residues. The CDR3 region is CASGEGHRLINQPQHF. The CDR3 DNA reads TGTGCCAGCGGGGAGGGACATAGACTTATCAATCAGCCCCAGCATTTT.